This note documents a single TCR beta chain sequence. As yet, its antigen is unknown. Trimming took 4 bases from V and 7 from J; bases not matched to a gene: 2. CDR1 and CDR2 from the germline V gene are LGHNA and YNFKEQ. The CDR3 is 14 residues long. This sample was taken from a study of TIL therapy for anti-PD-1-resistant metastatic lung cancer. Across the whole study: Median patient age was about 56, ranging roughly 35-75 years. Most patients had lung adenocarcinoma; a handful of tumors were EGFR-mutant, two ALK-rearranged; half smoked currently or formerly. Tumors carried a median around 1.4 non-synonymous mutations per megabase. Study results and caveats: This highly selected cohort may not generalize to typical lung cancer patients.

Described time point: pre-treatment sample, taken before nivolumab and TIL therapy. Sequencing used immunoSEQ v3. The repertoire was sequenced with immunoSEQ multiplex PCR; TCRdb's copy has only in-frame clones and lacks some. Found here are tens of thousands of clones, 80% to 90% of them singletons; the top ten hold 5%. The genes are TRBV4-2 and TRBJ2-7; TRBD2 matches at 15 bases. This receptor was taken from a person aged 25-79 years with non-small cell lung cancer. Sequencing was performed on blood, taken at baseline. CDR3 amino acids: CASSLGLAGGEQYF. The CDR3 nucleotides read TGTGCCAGCAGCCTGGGACTAGCGGGGGGTGAGCAGTACTTC.